The 24 T cell receptor beta chains below were found in one sample sequenced in a study of cytomegalovirus exposure and HLA in healthy donors. Sequencing was performed with immunoSEQ multiplex PCR; in TCRdb, only in-frame clones are kept and a portion is missing. This sample has more than 300,000 clones, with roughly 88% found just once. Sequenced sample: PBMCs. Receptors were obtained from a woman between 18 and 30 years old in good health and CMV-seronegative.

The chain employs TRBV29-1 and TRBJ2-2; TRBD2 matches 7 bases. Trimming at V came to 5 bases and at J to 1 base, leaving 7 bases not matched to a gene. The CDR3 is 15 residues long. Germline CDR1 is SQVTM and CDR2 is ANQGSEA. CDR3 nucleotide sequence: TGCAGCGTTATCGGGGGAGGGAGGAACACCGGGGAGCTGTTTTTT. It codes for CSVIGGGRNTGELFF.

The chain combines TRBV9 with TRBJ2-5, with 9 bases fitting TRBD2. The CDR3 extends over 15 amino acids. CDR1 and CDR2 from the germline V gene are SGDLS and YYNGEE. V lost 0 bases and J lost 5; bases outside the gene matches: 5. CDR3 in DNA: TGTGCCAGCAGCGTAGGGGAGGCGGGGGGGGAGACCCAGTACTTC. Protein sequence: CASSVGEAGGETQYF.

This clone was seen once. The rearrangement links TRBV7-9 to TRBJ2-7, with D maybe TRBD1 (5 bases). The ends were cut back, 7 bases at V and 2 bases at J, with 18 bases in the middle. From germline, CDR1 is SEHNR and CDR2 FQNEAQ (reference sequence). The CDR3 is 15 amino acids. CDR3: CASTFYGHLTYEQYF. As DNA, the CDR3 is TGTGCCAGCACCTTTTACGGACACCTAACCTACGAGCAGTACTTC.

The table lists this clone with a count of one. This chain connects TRBV18 to TRBJ1-5; a possible D gene is TRBD1 (6 bases). V lost 6 bases and J lost 5, with 11 bases in between. The CDR3 loop spans 13 amino acids. CDR1 and CDR2 (germline): KGHSH, LQKENI. As DNA, the CDR3 is TGTGCCAGCTCTTCGGACAGTTATCAGCCCCAGCATTTT. Its translation: CASSSDSYQPQHF. Based on the CDR3 plus reference TRBV18 and TRBJ1-5, the full variable domain is NAGVMQNPRHLVRRRGQEARLRCSPMKGHSHVYWYRQLPEEGLKFMVYLQKENIIDESGMPKERFSAEFPKEGPSILRIQQVVRGDSAAYFCASSSDSYQPQHFGDGTRLSIL.

With regard to this clone: A junction boundary mismatches the germline segment, possibly from a read error. The J gene is TRBJ2-7, the V gene TRBV28; perhaps TRBD1 as D (7 bases). From germline, CDR1 is MDHEN and CDR2 SYDVKM. The CDR3 has 17 residues. The CDR3 DNA sequence: TGTGCCAGCCGGTCGAGTCAGGGGGGCCCCCCACAAGTTTTTATCGACTTC. It encodes CASRSSQGGPPQVFIDF.

The chain combines TRBV2 with TRBJ2-1; TRBD2 aligns across 8 bases. CDR3 size: 13 residues. J was trimmed by 8 bases and V by 9 bases; bases with no gene match: 9. From germline, CDR1 is SNHLY and CDR2 FYNNEI. In DNA, the CDR3 is TGTGCCAGTTTAGCGGGGTCGGGAGATGAGCAGTTCTTC. Translation: CASLAGSGDEQFF.

The gene calls are TRBV28 and TRBJ2-2; 12 nucleotides agree with TRBD2. Trimming at V came to 5 bases and at J to 0 bases, leaving 4 bases not matched to a gene. This CDR3 contains 17 residues. From germline, CDR1 is MDHEN and CDR2 SYDVKM. The CDR3 region is CASSPRTSGANTGELFF. In nucleotides, the CDR3 is TGTGCCAGCAGTCCACGGACTAGCGGGGCGAACACCGGGGAGCTGTTTTTT.

V is TRBV11-2 and J is TRBJ2-7; tentatively, D is TRBD1 (5 bases). Germline assignment: CDR1 SGHAT and CDR2 FQNNGV. Between the trimmed V and J ends, which lost 5 bases and 0 bases, there was a span of 8 bases. The CDR3 is 13 amino acids. CDR3: CASSLTDSYEQYF. The CDR3 DNA sequence: TGTGCCAGCAGCCTGACAGACTCCTACGAGCAGTACTTC.

The chain recombines TRBV7-9 with TRBJ2-7; 8 bases line up with TRBD2. V gave up 1 base and J gave up 5 bases; unmatched junction bases: 10. This CDR3 is built from 16 residues. The V gene's germline CDR1 is SEHNR and CDR2 FQNEAQ (reference sequence). The CDR3 loop reads CASSLEAVAGRNEQYF. As DNA, the CDR3 is TGTGCCAGCAGCTTAGAGGCGGTAGCGGGACGCAACGAGCAGTACTTC.

CDR3 nucleotides: TGTGCCAGCAGCTTAGATACGGCAGGTCCCTACACCTTC. Encoded protein: CASSLDTAGPYTF. The chain has TRBV11-2 and TRBJ1-2; no reliable D call. Trimming removed 0 bases from V and 10 bases from J, with 12 bases in between. This CDR3 spans 13 amino acids. Germline V gene data show CDR1 as SGHAT and CDR2 as FQNNGV.

This clone was counted only a few times. The chain carries TRBV9 and TRBJ2-7, with D possibly matching TRBD1 (6 bases). Trimming pared 3 bases from V and 1 base from J, leaving 11 bases between. The germline V gene encodes CDR1 SGDLS and CDR2 YYNGEE. CDR3 length: 14 residues. The CDR3 DNA reads as TGTGCCAGCAGCGCCCGTACAGGGTCCTACGAGCAGTACTTC. Protein sequence: CASSARTGSYEQYF. The full variable domain, completed using reference TRBV9 and TRBJ2-7, is DSGVTQTPKHLITATGQRVTLRCSPRSGDLSVYWYQQSLDQGLQFLIQYYNGEERAKGNILERFSAQQFPDLHSELNLSSLELGDSALYFCASSARTGSYEQYFGPGTRLTVT.

The rearrangement joins TRBV4-1 to TRBJ2-3, with D perhaps TRBD1 (5 bases). With 0 bases removed from V and 8 bases from J, the gap between germline ends came to 12 bases. The CDR3 runs to 14 residues. Germline V gene data show CDR1 as MGHRA and CDR2 as YSYEKL. The DNA for the CDR3 is TGCGCCAGCAGCCAAGAGCAGGGAACGTCTACGCAGTATTTT. It encodes CASSQEQGTSTQYF.

The chain joins TRBV13 to TRBJ1-1; D is undetermined. With 3 bases removed from V and 6 bases from J, the gap between germline ends came to 8 bases. The CDR3 consists of 12 residues. Germline CDR1 is PRHDT and CDR2 is FYEKMQ (reference sequence). CDR3 DNA sequence: TGTGCCAGCAGCTTCGGCGGCGCTGAAGCTTTCTTT. This gives the protein CASSFGGAEAFF.

This clone showed up just a few times. This sequence joins TRBV9 and TRBJ1-2; D is perhaps TRBD1 (5 bases). CDR1 SGDLS and CDR2 YYNGEE come from the germline V gene. The V gene lost 0 bases and the J gene lost 2 bases, with 11 bases spanning the gap. The CDR3 loop spans 15 amino acids. The CDR3 here is CASSVEIGGNYGYTF. CDR3 bases: TGTGCCAGCAGCGTAGAAATTGGGGGGAACTATGGCTACACCTTC. Combining the CDR3 with reference TRBV9 and TRBJ1-2 gives the whole variable domain DSGVTQTPKHLITATGQRVTLRCSPRSGDLSVYWYQQSLDQGLQFLIQYYNGEERAKGNILERFSAQQFPDLHSELNLSSLELGDSALYFCASSVEIGGNYGYTFGSGTRLTVV.

The chain combines TRBV9 with TRBJ2-1, with D possibly matching TRBD2 (6 bases). V dropped 0 bases and J dropped 3 bases, with 10 bases sitting between them. CDR1 and CDR2 from the germline V gene are SGDLS and YYNGEE. The CDR3 spans 15 residues. The CDR3 spells CASSVEGTYYNEQFF. The CDR3 DNA reads TGTGCCAGCAGCGTAGAAGGGACTTACTACAATGAGCAGTTCTTC.

The chain uses TRBV30 and TRBJ2-6, with TRBD1 matching over 7 bases. The CDR3 has 17 amino acids. The junction had 9 bases not matched to a gene; V was cut back by 2 bases and J by 2 bases. Germline V gene data show CDR1 as GTSNPN and CDR2 as SVGIG (reference sequence). DNA for the CDR3: TGTGCCTGGAGTAGGGGACATACAGGGGCTGGGGCCAACGTCCTGACTTTC. This translates into CAWSRGHTGAGANVLTF.

The chain has TRBV30 and TRBJ2-1; 7 nucleotides agree with TRBD2. From germline, CDR1 is GTSNPN and CDR2 SVGIG (reference sequence). With V trimmed by 2 bases and J by 7 bases, 11 bases remained unmatched. The CDR3 has 15 residues. This chain's CDR3 is CAWSPPAGICNEQFF. The CDR3 DNA follows: TGTGCCTGGAGTCCACCAGCGGGAATATGTAATGAGCAGTTCTTC.

The V and J genes are TRBV27 and TRBJ1-4; D ambiguous. Trimming took off 5 bases at V and 0 bases at J, with 13 bases between the two ends. Germline assignment: CDR1 MNHEY and CDR2 SMNVEV (reference sequence). CDR3 length: 16 residues. CDR3 sequence (DNA): TGTGCCAGCAGTCCATACGTGGTAGCAACTAATGAAAAACTGTTTTTT. Protein sequence: CASSPYVVATNEKLFF.

This rearrangement joins TRBV27 to TRBJ2-7, with 12 positions matching TRBD2. The J segment lost 4 bases and the V segment lost 8 bases, leaving 6 bases of the junction unmatched. The V gene's germline CDR1 is MNHEY and CDR2 SMNVEV (reference sequence). This CDR3 is built from 14 residues. CDR3 sequence reads: CASSLAGGGYEQYF. CDR3 DNA sequence: TGTGCCAGCTCCCTAGCGGGAGGGGGGTACGAGCAGTACTTC.

The chain employs TRBV5-1 and TRBJ2-1; the D gene is possibly TRBD1 (5 bases). Trimming removed 0 bases at V and 2 bases at J, with 9 bases between. Germline assignment: CDR1 SGHRS and CDR2 YFSETQ. This CDR3 is built from 15 residues. CDR3 sequence reads: CASSLVQGPYNEQFF. Here the CDR3 DNA reads TGCGCCAGCAGCTTGGTTCAGGGCCCCTACAATGAGCAGTTCTTC.

J is TRBJ1-2 and V is TRBV27, with D tentatively TRBD1 (6 bases). The CDR3 sequence is 14 residues long. Deletions cut 3 bases from V and 2 bases from J, with 10 bases between. The germline V gene encodes CDR1 MNHEY and CDR2 SMNVEV (reference sequence). CDR3 in DNA: TGTGCCAGCAGTTTTTTGGACAGCAACTATGGCTACACCTTC. Translating gives CASSFLDSNYGYTF.

The rearrangement links TRBV6-1 to TRBJ2-3, with D possibly matching TRBD1 (5 bases). V dropped 3 bases and J dropped 0 bases, with 10 bases sitting between them. The CDR3 is 15 amino acids. The germline V gene has CDR1 MNHNS and CDR2 SASEGT. CDR3 sequence (DNA): TGTGCCAGCAGTGATCAGGCAGGGAGCACAGATACGCAGTATTTT. Translating it yields CASSDQAGSTDTQYF.

The sample holds one count of this clone. The chain carries TRBV27 and TRBJ2-7, with D hard to call. CDR1 and CDR2 (germline): MNHEY, SMNVEV (reference sequence). This CDR3 spans 13 amino acids. Between the trimmed V and J ends, which lost 3 bases and 7 bases, there was a span of 13 bases. The CDR3 nucleotides are TGTGCCAGCAGTTTTGTGGTCGCGTCGGAGCAGTACTTC. It codes for CASSFVVASEQYF.

This chain links TRBV5-1 with TRBJ1-2; 7 nucleotides align to TRBD1. Germline V gene data show CDR1 as SGHRS and CDR2 as YFSETQ. V shed 1 base, J shed 7 bases, and the junction held 10 bases outside the gene matches. The CDR3 contains 15 residues. Here the CDR3 DNA reads TGCGCCAGCAGCTTGCGGCTTAACAGGGGAAGTGGCTACACCTTC. It specifies CASSLRLNRGSGYTF.